The 27 T cell receptor beta chains presented below share a single source sample, sequenced in a study of blood T cell repertoires in COVID-19. Profiling relied on immunoSEQ multiplex PCR, and the TCRdb table lists in-frame clones only, not all of them. This table has under 200,000 clones, roughly 93% appearing once. The sequencing input was peripheral blood. The receptors originated from a man younger than 30 with acute or convalescent COVID-19.

This sequence joins TRBV30 and TRBJ1-2; possible D gene TRBD1, 5 bases. The CDR3 runs 14 residues. The V gene's germline CDR1 is GTSNPN and CDR2 SVGIG (reference sequence). V was trimmed by 0 bases and J by 3 bases, leaving 11 bases between them. CDR3 sequence: CAWSVRGRDYGYTF. DNA for the CDR3: TGTGCCTGGAGTGTACGGGGGAGGGACTATGGCTACACCTTC.

The V gene is TRBV5-1, the J gene TRBJ2-5, with unresolved D. Deletions cut 2 bases from V and 2 bases from J, with 13 bases between. The CDR3 contains 15 residues. CDR1 and CDR2 (germline): SGHRS, YFSETQ. In DNA, the CDR3 is TGCGCCAGCAGCTTTTACTCGACAACTCAAGAGACCCAGTACTTC. Residues: CASSFYSTTQETQYF.

This clone was seen only once. This chain connects TRBV19 to TRBJ1-5; D unresolved. Germline loops: CDR1 LNHDA, CDR2 SQIVND (reference sequence). V was trimmed by 6 bases and J by 0 bases, leaving 27 bases between them. The CDR3 is 20 amino acids. The CDR3 DNA reads TGTGCCAGTAGAGCGAGGACGGATTCCGCCGGAGGATATAGCAATCAGCCCCAGCATTTT. It is translated as CASRARTDSAGGYSNQPQHF. The full variable domain, rest sourced from reference TRBV19 and TRBJ1-5, is DGGITQSPKYLFRKEGQNVTLSCEQNLNHDAMYWYRQDPGQGLRLIYYSQIVNDFQKGDIAEGYSVSREKKESFPLTVTSAQKNPTAFYLCASRARTDSAGGYSNQPQHFGDGTRLSIL.

The rearrangement links TRBV5-8 to TRBJ1-3, with TRBD1 as a possible D gene (6 bases). With 3 bases removed from V and 0 bases from J, the gap between germline ends came to 10 bases. This CDR3 region has 15 residues. CDR1 and CDR2 from the germline V gene are SGHTS and YDEGEE. For the CDR3, the DNA is TGTGCCAGCAGCTACAGGGCGGGCTCTGGAAACACCATATATTTT. This sequence encodes CASSYRAGSGNTIYF.

The genes are TRBV28 and TRBJ1-2; 9 nucleotides agree with TRBD1. V trimming: 9 bases; J trimming: 8 bases; junction bases outside the gene matches: 7. This CDR3 contains 12 residues. CDR1 is MDHEN, CDR2 SYDVKM, per germline. The CDR3, as DNA: TGTGCCAGTCGACAGGGGGTGGAGGGCTACACCTTC. Its translation: CASRQGVEGYTF.

In its sample, this clone was seen a few times. The chain uses TRBV25-1 and TRBJ1-3; D call uncertain. The germline V and J ends were trimmed by 6 bases and 0 bases, with 6 bases remaining between them. The CDR3 extends over 13 amino acids. The germline V gene encodes CDR1 MGHDK and CDR2 SYGVNS. CDR3 nucleotide sequence: TGTGCCAGCAGGGTTAGCTCTGGAAACACCATATATTTT. It yields the protein CASRVSSGNTIYF. Full variable domain (rest looked up from reference TRBV25-1 and TRBJ1-3): EADIYQTPRYLVIGTGKKITLECSQTMGHDKMYWYQQDPGMELHLIHYSYGVNSTEKGDLSSESTVSRIRTEHFPLTLESARPSHTSQYLCASRVSSGNTIYFGEGSWLTVV.

The chain recombines TRBV27 with TRBJ1-3; D not certain. V was pared by 9 bases and J by 0 bases, with 15 bases between. Germline V gene data show CDR1 as MNHEY and CDR2 as SMNVEV (reference sequence). This CDR3 spans 15 amino acids. The CDR3 spells CASTESGTSGNTIYF. The DNA for the CDR3 is TGTGCCAGTACAGAATCCGGCACCTCTGGAAACACCATATATTTT.

This chain's CDR3 is CATSDTSGRATDTQYF. CDR3 coding DNA: TGTGCCACCAGTGACACTAGCGGGAGGGCCACAGATACGCAGTATTTT. The genes are TRBV24-1 and TRBJ2-3; TRBD2 aligns across 13 bases. Trimming removed 4 bases from V and 2 bases from J; junction bases left unmatched: 2. The CDR3 spans 16 residues. Germline V gene sequence: CDR1 KGHDR, CDR2 SFDVKD.

This chain uses TRBV9 with TRBJ2-3; TRBD1 matches at 10 bases. Germline CDR1 and CDR2: SGDLS and YYNGEE. The V and J ends lost 6 bases and 3 bases, in that order; junction bases with no gene match: 4. The CDR3 is 14 residues long. The CDR3 DNA follows: TGTGCCAGCACCGGGACAGGGGTTACAGATACGCAGTATTTT. It encodes CASTGTGVTDTQYF.

This clone showed up just once. The V call is TRBV23-1, the J call TRBJ1-5; 11 nucleotides agree with TRBD1. TRBV23-1 is annotated as an ORF whose role is uncertain. The J segment lost 4 bases and the V segment lost 2 bases, leaving 10 bases of the junction unmatched. The length of the CDR3 is 18 residues. CDR3 loop: CASSQTGPGQGGNQPQHF. As DNA, the CDR3 is TGCGCCAGCAGTCAAACTGGTCCGGGACAGGGGGGGAATCAGCCCCAGCATTTT.

The J gene is TRBJ2-7, the V gene TRBV2; 7 nucleotides agree with TRBD1. The J segment lost 4 bases and the V segment lost 2 bases, leaving 5 bases of the junction unmatched. Germline V gene lookup returns CDR1 SNHLY and CDR2 FYNNEI. This CDR3 contains 14 residues. CDR3 nucleotide sequence: TGTGCCAGCAGTGAACACAGGGGTGTATACGAGCAGTACTTC. Translated: CASSEHRGVYEQYF.

V gene TRBV29-1 combines with J gene TRBJ2-1, with a possible D match to TRBD2 (6 bases). V lost 5 bases and J 8 bases, leaving 10 bases between the germline ends. The V gene's germline CDR1 is SQVTM and CDR2 ANQGSEA. This CDR3 is 11 amino acids long. The DNA of the CDR3 is TGCAGCGTTCAAACGGGGGATGAGCAGTTCTTC. Translating gives CSVQTGDEQFF.

The chain employs TRBV4-1 and TRBJ2-2, with D hard to call. The CDR3 extends over 13 amino acids. The V gene's germline CDR1 is MGHRA and CDR2 YSYEKL. Trimming pared 8 bases from V and 2 bases from J, leaving 9 bases between. CDR3 DNA sequence: TGCGCCAGCCGAGCCCTCAACACCGGGGAGCTGTTTTTT. Protein: CASRALNTGELFF.

This clone was detected once. V gene TRBV30 combines with J gene TRBJ1-1; a possible D gene is TRBD1 (5 bases). The CDR3 contains 15 residues. V dropped 4 bases and J dropped 1 base, with 16 bases sitting between them. The germline V gene encodes CDR1 GTSNPN and CDR2 SVGIG (reference sequence). The CDR3 spells CAWNGLRQPNTEAFF. The CDR3 DNA follows: TGTGCCTGGAACGGTCTCCGACAGCCGAACACTGAAGCTTTCTTT.

V usage is TRBV27 and J usage is TRBJ1-2; possible D gene TRBD1, 5 bases. Germline CDR1 is MNHEY and CDR2 is SMNVEV (reference sequence). This CDR3 has 15 residues. Deletions cut 3 bases from V and 4 bases from J, with 15 bases between. In DNA form, the CDR3 reads TGTGCCAGCAGTTTCCGCGGGACGTCACCCTATGGCTACACCTTC. Translation gives CASSFRGTSPYGYTF.

The rearrangement uses TRBV5-1 and TRBJ1-1, with 10 bases that match TRBD1. The CDR3 contains 15 residues. J was trimmed by 5 bases and V by 2 bases; bases with no gene match: 6. The germline V gene has CDR1 SGHRS and CDR2 YFSETQ. The CDR3 loop reads CASSLQDRGLTEAFF. As DNA, the CDR3 is TGCGCCAGCAGCTTACAAGACAGGGGGCTTACTGAAGCTTTCTTT.

The chain links TRBV14 to TRBJ1-2; 9 nucleotides match TRBD1. CDR1 is SGHDN, CDR2 FVKESK, per germline. V shed 4 bases, J shed 4 bases, and the junction held 16 bases outside the gene matches. The CDR3 totals 18 residues. The CDR3 region is CASSRYSGQGSQSYGYTF. Here the CDR3 DNA reads TGTGCCAGCAGCCGATACTCGGGACAGGGATCCCAATCCTATGGCTACACCTTC.

The chain has TRBV5-1 and TRBJ2-5; 7 nucleotides agree with TRBD1. The germline CDR1 and CDR2 sequences are SGHRS and YFSETQ. The CDR3 length is 14 residues. With 4 bases clipped from V and 1 base from J, the junction kept 4 bases outside the gene matches. The CDR3 loop is CASSPTGTQETQYF. The CDR3 DNA reads as TGCGCCAGCAGCCCGACAGGGACCCAAGAGACCCAGTACTTC.

A few counts support this clone. The CDR3 sequence: CASSPRWVAGFKVGELFF. CDR3 nucleotides: TGTGCCAGCAGCCCAAGGTGGGTAGCGGGGTTTAAGGTCGGGGAGCTGTTTTTT. The rearrangement joins TRBV7-2 to TRBJ2-2; 8 bases fit TRBD2. Germline CDR1 and CDR2: SGHTA and FQGNSA. The CDR3 is made up of 18 amino acids. The V and J ends lost 5 bases and 7 bases, in that order; junction bases with no gene match: 18. Complete variable domain (other parts from reference TRBV7-2 and TRBJ2-2): GAGVSQSPSNKVTEKGKDVELRCDPISGHTALYWYRQSLGQGLEFLIYFQGNSAPDKSGLPSDRFSAERTGGSVSTLTIQRTQQEDSAVYLCASSPRWVAGFKVGELFFGEGSRLTVL.

The J gene is TRBJ2-7, the V gene TRBV5-4; 9 bases align to TRBD1. The germline gives CDR1 SGHNT, CDR2 YYREEE (reference sequence). J lost 4 bases, V lost 3 bases, and 8 bases had no gene match. The CDR3 covers 15 residues. CDR3: CASSWGTGIQYEQYF. The CDR3 DNA reads TGTGCCAGCAGCTGGGGGACAGGGATTCAGTACGAGCAGTACTTC.

The chain links TRBV7-2 to TRBJ2-1; D perhaps matches TRBD2 (7 bases). The CDR3 has 15 residues. V was cut by 4 bases and J by 8 bases, with 18 bases left in between. CDR1 SGHTA and CDR2 FQGNSA come from the germline V gene. The CDR3 is CASSSGGPPVYEQFF. CDR3 coding DNA: TGTGCCAGCAGCTCCGGGGGGCCCCCCGTTTATGAGCAGTTCTTC. Filled out from reference TRBV7-2 and TRBJ2-1, the complete variable domain reads GAGVSQSPSNKVTEKGKDVELRCDPISGHTALYWYRQSLGQGLEFLIYFQGNSAPDKSGLPSDRFSAERTGGSVSTLTIQRTQQEDSAVYLCASSSGGPPVYEQFFGPGTRLTVL.

The genes are TRBV5-4 and TRBJ2-7; D possibly corresponds to TRBD2 (5 bases). The V and J ends lost 3 bases and 3 bases respectively, with 19 bases between them. The CDR3 contains 16 residues. Germline values: CDR1 SGHNT, CDR2 YYREEE (reference sequence). CDR3: CASSSQSGGGNYEQYF. The CDR3 DNA reads as TGTGCCAGCAGCTCCCAAAGCGGAGGCGGTAACTACGAGCAGTACTTC.

The rearrangement links TRBV2 to TRBJ1-2; 10 nucleotides match TRBD1. V lost 10 bases, J lost 4 bases, and 3 bases stayed unmatched. CDR3 length: 12 amino acids. The V gene's germline CDR1 is SNHLY and CDR2 FYNNEI. CDR3: CATRDRGYGYTF. Written as DNA, the CDR3 is TGTGCCACCCGGGACAGGGGCTATGGCTACACCTTC.

The gene calls are TRBV25-1 and TRBJ2-1; D possibly corresponds to TRBD2 (6 bases). Per the germline V gene, CDR1 is MGHDK and CDR2 is SYGVNS. The CDR3 is 14 residues long. V lost 3 bases and J 9 bases, leaving 15 bases between the germline ends. This CDR3 is CASSDSGTTSEQFF. The CDR3 DNA reads TGTGCCAGCAGTGATAGCGGAACTACGAGTGAGCAGTTCTTC.

The gene calls are TRBV27 and TRBJ1-2; TRBD1 agrees at 9 bases. V lost 4 bases to trimming and J lost 8 bases; unmatched junction nucleotides: 14. This CDR3 comprises 16 residues. Per the germline V gene, CDR1 is MNHEY and CDR2 is SMNVEV (reference sequence). The CDR3 coding sequence is TGTGCCAGCAGTTACGAAACAGGGGGCGCGGGTTTAGGCTACACCTTC. Translated, it gives CASSYETGGAGLGYTF.

V gene TRBV20-1 combines with J gene TRBJ2-1; D is unclear. The length of the CDR3 is 11 residues. CDR1 is DFQATT, CDR2 SNEGSKA, per germline (reference sequence). The CDR3 sequence: CSPSAPNEQFF. The CDR3 DNA reads TGCAGCCCGAGCGCGCCCAATGAGCAGTTCTTC.

The chain uses TRBV6-6 and TRBJ2-3; 14 bases align to TRBD2. This CDR3 is built from 17 residues. In germline, CDR1 is MNHNY, CDR2 SVGAGI (reference sequence). V lost 5 bases to trimming and J lost 1 base; unmatched junction nucleotides: 5. CDR3 DNA sequence: TGTGCCAGCAGTCGACTAGCGGGAGGGCCAGGCACAGATACGCAGTATTTT. This translates into CASSRLAGGPGTDTQYF.